The 23 T cell receptor beta chains reported below all come from one sample, sequenced in a study of cytomegalovirus exposure and HLA in healthy donors. PCR amplification relied on 60 Vbeta primers (plus 13 Jbeta primers). TCRdb's table, derived via immunoSEQ multiplex PCR, lists solely in-frame clones and lacks some. The sample carries about 120,000 clones, roughly 72% recorded once. Material for sequencing was PBMCs. The receptors were sampled from a woman aged 40 to 50 in good health and CMV-seropositive.

The V and J genes are TRBV5-1 and TRBJ2-3, with 8 bases fitting TRBD1. Looked up from germline, CDR1 is SGHRS and CDR2 is YFSETQ. Trimming took 3 bases from V and 3 from J; bases not matched to a gene: 6. The CDR3 consists of 15 residues. CDR3 region: CASSWAGGGTDTQYF. CDR3 bases: TGCGCCAGCAGCTGGGCAGGGGGCGGGACAGATACGCAGTATTTT.

The chain employs TRBV11-3 and TRBJ1-1; TRBD1 might be the D (6 bases). CDR3 length: 15 residues. V lost 5 bases and J lost 5, with 18 bases in between. Germline V lookup: CDR1 SGHNT, CDR2 YENEEA. The CDR3 DNA reads TGTGCCAGCAGCCCGTTCGCAGGGGCTGGGACTGAAGCTTTCTTT. Translating gives CASSPFAGAGTEAFF.

The V call is TRBV2, the J call TRBJ2-1; D is uncertain. With 4 bases removed from V and 0 bases from J, the gap between germline ends came to 10 bases. CDR3 length: 15 amino acids. Germline CDR1 reads SNHLY; CDR2 reads FYNNEI. For the CDR3, the DNA is TGTGCCAGCAGTGTGGAGAGTCGCTCCTACAATGAGCAGTTCTTC. Amino acids: CASSVESRSYNEQFF. The variable domain in full, with the rest retrieved from reference TRBV2 and TRBJ2-1, is EPEVTQTPSHQVTQMGQEVILRCVPISNHLYFYWYRQILGQKVEFLVSFYNNEISEKSEIFDDQFSVERPDGSNFTLKIRSTKLEDSAMYFCASSVESRSYNEQFFGPGTRLTVL.

This clone is a singleton in its sample. The V and J genes are TRBV6-6 and TRBJ1-3, with TRBD1 identical over 7 bases. V lost 6 bases to trimming and J lost 2 bases; unmatched junction nucleotides: 7. This CDR3 contains 15 residues. Germline assignment: CDR1 MNHNY and CDR2 SVGAGI (reference sequence). The CDR3 sequence is CASSASGTAGNTIYF. CDR3 nucleotide sequence: TGTGCCAGCAGCGCTTCCGGGACAGCTGGAAACACCATATATTTT.

This CDR3 is CSAGQGAYEQYF. The DNA for the CDR3 is TGCAGCGCGGGACAGGGAGCCTACGAGCAGTACTTC. The chain couples TRBV29-1 to TRBJ2-7; 9 positions agree with TRBD1. The CDR3 runs to 12 residues. Germline trimming cut 7 bases from V and 2 bases from J; bases unmatched to any gene: 3. Germline lookup yields CDR1 SQVTM and CDR2 ANQGSEA.

In its sample, this clone was seen a few times. The chain's CDR3 is CASSSRQGVEAFF. For the CDR3, the DNA is TGTGCCAGCAGCTCGCGACAGGGGGTGGAAGCTTTCTTT. The rearrangement links TRBV9 to TRBJ1-1; TRBD1 matches at 9 bases. The CDR3 consists of 13 residues. Germline CDR1 is SGDLS and CDR2 is YYNGEE. V lost 4 bases to trimming and J lost 8 bases; unmatched junction nucleotides: 6.

The chain couples TRBV4-1 to TRBJ1-5; D not certain. The germline CDR1 and CDR2 sequences are MGHRA and YSYEKL. Trimming cost V 8 bases and J 0 bases, with 14 bases left between them. The CDR3 has 15 amino acids. The DNA of the CDR3 is TGCGCCAGCGGGAGCGCCAGCAATAGCAATCAGCCCCAGCATTTT. The encoded protein is CASGSASNSNQPQHF.

In this sample, this clone turned up a few times. CDR3 DNA: TGTGCCTGGAGTGCCTTTGATCAGGCCTTTAGCAATCAGCCCCAGCATTTT. Translated, it gives CAWSAFDQAFSNQPQHF. This chain connects TRBV30 to TRBJ1-5, with D unresolved. The V gene's germline CDR1 is GTSNPN and CDR2 SVGIG (reference sequence). V lost 1 base and J 0 bases, leaving 16 bases between the germline ends. CDR3 length: 17 residues. The whole variable domain, remainder taken from reference TRBV30 and TRBJ1-5, is SQTIHQWPATLVQPVGSPLSLECTVEGTSNPNLYWYRQAAGRGLQLLFYSVGIGQISSEVPQNLSASRPQDRQFILSSKKLLLSDSGFYLCAWSAFDQAFSNQPQHFGDGTRLSIL.

This clone was picked up one time. The genes are TRBV7-8 and TRBJ1-4; TRBD1 aligns across 9 bases. The ends lost 4 bases at V and 3 bases at J; junction bases unmatched: 12. Germline V gene sequence: CDR1 SGHVS, CDR2 FQNEAQ. This CDR3 has 18 amino acids. CDR3 protein: CASSWEPGQGFPNEKLFF. CDR3 sequence (DNA): TGTGCCAGCAGCTGGGAGCCGGGACAGGGATTCCCTAATGAAAAACTGTTTTTT.

This chain links TRBV5-4 with TRBJ2-3, with 13 bases matching TRBD2. CDR1 and CDR2 (germline): SGHNT, YYREEE (reference sequence). The CDR3 runs 17 residues. Trimming at V came to 0 bases and at J to 2 bases, leaving 3 bases not matched to a gene. This CDR3 reads CASSLGLAGGPTDTQYF. Here the CDR3 DNA reads TGTGCCAGCAGCTTGGGACTAGCGGGAGGACCCACAGATACGCAGTATTTT.

The chain couples TRBV7-9 to TRBJ2-1, with TRBD1 matching 10 bases. After removal of 3 bases from V and 15 bases from J, the junction contained 2 bases not matched to a gene. The CDR3 runs to 11 residues. Germline CDR1 reads SEHNR; CDR2 reads FQNEAQ (reference sequence). The CDR3 region is CASSLRTGGFF. In nucleotides, the CDR3 is TGTGCCAGCAGCTTGAGGACAGGGGGGTTCTTC.

V and J are TRBV28 and TRBJ1-6; possibly TRBD1 for D (6 bases). In germline, CDR1 is MDHEN, CDR2 SYDVKM. V dropped 4 bases and J dropped 6 bases, with 13 bases sitting between them. The CDR3 length is 15 residues. CDR3 region: CASSSLTGSNSPLHF. CDR3 DNA sequence: TGTGCCAGCAGTTCTTTAACAGGGAGTAATTCACCCCTCCACTTT.

The chain links TRBV30 to TRBJ1-3; D is perhaps TRBD1 (6 bases). The V and J ends lost 2 bases and 0 bases respectively, with 14 bases between them. This CDR3 is 16 amino acids long. Germline CDR1 reads GTSNPN; CDR2 reads SVGIG (reference sequence). The CDR3 spells CAWSLITGTSGNTIYF. CDR3 DNA sequence: TGTGCCTGGAGTCTCATTACAGGGACCTCTGGAAACACCATATATTTT.

The chain combines TRBV28 with TRBJ1-1; D perhaps matches TRBD1 (6 bases). The CDR3 loop spans 11 amino acids. V lost 5 bases to trimming and J lost 8 bases, with 9 bases between them. Germline CDR1 and CDR2: MDHEN and SYDVKM. CDR3 nucleotide sequence: TGTGCCAGCAGTGTTGACAGGGAAGCTTTCTTT. It is translated as CASSVDREAFF.

The chain employs TRBV12-5 and TRBJ2-1; no firm D call. V lost 0 bases, J lost 8 bases, and 8 bases lay in between. The CDR3 sequence is 13 residues long. Germline V gene lookup returns CDR1 LGHNT and CDR2 FRNRAP. The CDR3 loop is CASGLVGLHEQFF. DNA of the CDR3: TGTGCTAGTGGTTTGGTTGGGCTCCATGAGCAGTTCTTC.

J is TRBJ1-1 and V is TRBV7-8, with D possibly TRBD1 on 5 matching bases. Trimming cost V 6 bases and J 4 bases, with 15 bases left between them. The CDR3 runs 14 residues. From germline, CDR1 is SGHVS and CDR2 FQNEAQ. Here the CDR3 reads CASRNRQGGTEAFF. The CDR3 coding sequence is TGTGCCAGCAGGAATCGGCAGGGAGGCACTGAAGCTTTCTTT.

The gene calls are TRBV7-6 and TRBJ2-1, with D perhaps matching TRBD2 (6 bases). Between the trimmed V and J ends, which lost 1 base and 3 bases, there was a span of 13 bases. Germline CDR1 SGHVS, CDR2 FNYEAQ. The CDR3 covers 16 residues. CDR3 loop: CASSLGPAGYYNEQFF. In DNA form, the CDR3 reads TGTGCCAGCAGCTTAGGTCCCGCGGGGTACTACAATGAGCAGTTCTTC.

The V and J genes are TRBV2 and TRBJ2-1; a weak D match, TRBD1 (5 bases). V was pared by 9 bases and J by 4 bases, with 7 bases between. The CDR3 is 11 residues long. The germline CDR1 and CDR2 sequences are SNHLY and FYNNEI. CDR3 loop: CASSGYNEQFF. CDR3 coding DNA: TGTGCCAGTTCAGGGTACAATGAGCAGTTCTTC.

This clone was seen a few times. The genes are TRBV16 and TRBJ1-5; 7 nucleotides agree with TRBD1. Losses at the gene ends were 0 bases for V and 2 bases for J; bases not matched to a gene: 4. The CDR3 runs to 16 residues. Germline loops: CDR1 KGHSY, CDR2 FQNENV. CDR3 nucleotide sequence: TGTGCCAGCAGCCAATCTACCCAGGGGGGCAATCAGCCCCAGCATTTT. Translating gives CASSQSTQGGNQPQHF.

CDR3 residues: CASSLRTGISATNEKLFF. CDR3 DNA sequence: TGTGCCAGCAGTTTACGGACAGGGATTAGCGCAACTAATGAAAAACTGTTTTTT. The chain recombines TRBV27 with TRBJ1-4; 8 bases agree with TRBD1. J was trimmed by 0 bases and V by 2 bases; bases with no gene match: 8. Germline V gene lookup returns CDR1 MNHEY and CDR2 SMNVEV (reference sequence). The length of the CDR3 is 18 residues.

V is TRBV7-3 and J is TRBJ2-1; tentatively, D is TRBD1 (6 bases). Between the trimmed V and J ends, which lost 8 bases and 6 bases, there was a span of 14 bases. CDR1 SGHTA and CDR2 FQGTGA come from the germline V gene. The CDR3 spans 13 residues. CDR3 nucleotides: TGTGCCAGCGGGGACACAGGAAGCAATGAGCAGTTCTTC. This gives the protein CASGDTGSNEQFF. Looking up the rest from reference TRBV7-3 and TRBJ2-1 gives the full variable domain: GAGVSQTPSNKVTEKGKYVELRCDPISGHTALYWYRQSLGQGPEFLIYFQGTGAADDSGLPNDRFFAVRPEGSVSTLKIQRTERGDSAVYLCASGDTGSNEQFFGPGTRLTVL.

This clone has just a few counts. The chain is built from TRBV7-9 and TRBJ1-4, with D possibly TRBD1 on 6 matching bases. The length of the CDR3 is 15 residues. From germline, CDR1 is SEHNR and CDR2 FQNEAQ (reference sequence). V was cut by 1 base and J by 6 bases, with 12 bases left in between. The CDR3 sequence: CASSLDGGGHEKLFF. DNA of the CDR3: TGTGCCAGCAGCTTAGATGGGGGCGGGCATGAAAAACTGTTTTTT.

This clone was observed a handful of times. The chain employs TRBV18 and TRBJ1-1, with TRBD1 matching over 8 bases. Per the germline V gene, CDR1 is KGHSH and CDR2 is LQKENI. After removal of 5 bases from V and 7 bases from J, the junction contained 12 bases not matched to a gene. The CDR3 sequence is 15 residues long. CDR3 sequence: CASSSITGTGGEAFF. CDR3 sequence (DNA): TGTGCCAGCTCATCAATAACCGGGACAGGAGGTGAAGCTTTCTTT. Full variable domain (outside the CDR3, taken from reference TRBV18 and TRBJ1-1): NAGVMQNPRHLVRRRGQEARLRCSPMKGHSHVYWYRQLPEEGLKFMVYLQKENIIDESGMPKERFSAEFPKEGPSILRIQQVVRGDSAAYFCASSSITGTGGEAFFGQGTRLTVV.